This record looks at one T cell receptor (beta chain) sequence and its context. Germline V CDR1 and CDR2: GTSNPN, SVGIG (reference sequence). Losses at the gene ends were 0 bases for V and 7 bases for J; bases not matched to a gene: 3. The CDR3 contains 14 residues. The sample belongs to a study of CD8 T cells in Susac syndrome. Random hexamers served to reverse transcribe roughly 0.45 to 1 ug RNA. Across 54 Vbeta and 13 Jbeta, immunoSEQ multiplex PCR amplified TCR beta CDR3. TCRdb recomputed calls from the immunoSEQ multiplex PCR reads with MiXCR, one row per CDR3 protein. The sample includes more than 95,000 distinct CDR3 sequences, around 94% of them seen just once.

The chain links TRBV30 to TRBJ2-1, with 10 bases fitting TRBD2. The specimen was CD4+ T cells from PBMCs. The receptor was derived from a human donor with multiple sclerosis. The CDR3 reads CAWSVAGGGNEQFF. The CDR3, as DNA: TGTGCCTGGAGTGTAGCGGGGGGGGGTAATGAGCAGTTCTTC. The whole variable domain, remainder taken from reference TRBV30 and TRBJ2-1, is SQTIHQWPATLVQPVGSPLSLECTVEGTSNPNLYWYRQAAGRGLQLLFYSVGIGQISSEVPQNLSASRPQDRQFILSSKKLLLSDSGFYLCAWSVAGGGNEQFFGPGTRLTVL.